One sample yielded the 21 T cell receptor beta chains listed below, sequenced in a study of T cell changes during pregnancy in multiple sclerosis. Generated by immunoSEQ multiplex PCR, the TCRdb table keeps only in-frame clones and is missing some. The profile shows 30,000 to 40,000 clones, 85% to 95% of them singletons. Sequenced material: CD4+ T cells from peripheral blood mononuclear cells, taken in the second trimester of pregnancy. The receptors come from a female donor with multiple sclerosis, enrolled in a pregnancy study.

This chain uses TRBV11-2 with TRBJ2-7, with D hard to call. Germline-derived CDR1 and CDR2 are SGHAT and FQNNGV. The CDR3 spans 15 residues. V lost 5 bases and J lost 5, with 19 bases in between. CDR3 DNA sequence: TGTGCCAGCAGCCCTATCTATAGAACCCAGGACGAGCAGTACTTC. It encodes CASSPIYRTQDEQYF.

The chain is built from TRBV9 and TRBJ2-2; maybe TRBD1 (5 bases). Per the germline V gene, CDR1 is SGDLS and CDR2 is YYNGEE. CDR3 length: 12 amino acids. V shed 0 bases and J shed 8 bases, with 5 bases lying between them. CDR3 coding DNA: TGTGCCAGCAGCGTAGGACAGGGGGAGCTGTTTTTT. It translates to CASSVGQGELFF.

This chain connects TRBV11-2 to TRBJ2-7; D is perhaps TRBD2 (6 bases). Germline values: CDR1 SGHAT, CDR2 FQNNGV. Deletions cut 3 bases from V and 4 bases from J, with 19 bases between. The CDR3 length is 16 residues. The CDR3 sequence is CASSLARGAGRYEQYF. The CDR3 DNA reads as TGTGCCAGCAGCTTGGCCCGAGGGGCGGGAAGATACGAGCAGTACTTC.

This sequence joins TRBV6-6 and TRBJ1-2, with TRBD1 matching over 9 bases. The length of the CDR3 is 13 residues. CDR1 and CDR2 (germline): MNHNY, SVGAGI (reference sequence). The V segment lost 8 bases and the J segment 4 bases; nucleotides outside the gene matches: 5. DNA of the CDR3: TGTGCCAGCTCGACAGGGGGAGGCTATGGCTACACCTTC. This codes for CASSTGGGYGYTF.

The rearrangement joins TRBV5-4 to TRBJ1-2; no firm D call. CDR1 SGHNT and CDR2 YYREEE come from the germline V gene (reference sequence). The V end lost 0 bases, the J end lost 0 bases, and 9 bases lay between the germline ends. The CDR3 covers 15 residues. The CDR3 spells CASSLGAKANYGYTF. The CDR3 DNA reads TGTGCCAGCAGCTTGGGGGCGAAGGCTAACTATGGCTACACCTTC.

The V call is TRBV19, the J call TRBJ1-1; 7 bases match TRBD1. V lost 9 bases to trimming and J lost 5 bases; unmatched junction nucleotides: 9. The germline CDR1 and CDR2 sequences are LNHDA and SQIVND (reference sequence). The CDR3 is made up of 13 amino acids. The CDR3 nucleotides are TGTGCCAGCCTTCTAGGCAGGGGGACTGAAGCTTTCTTT. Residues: CASLLGRGTEAFF.

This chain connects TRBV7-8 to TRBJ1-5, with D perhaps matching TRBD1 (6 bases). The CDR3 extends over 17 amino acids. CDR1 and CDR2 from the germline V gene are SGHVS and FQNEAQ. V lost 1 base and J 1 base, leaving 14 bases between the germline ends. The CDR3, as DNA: TGTGCCAGCAGCTTAGAACAGGGTGGGATAAGCAATCAGCCCCAGCATTTT. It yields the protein CASSLEQGGISNQPQHF.

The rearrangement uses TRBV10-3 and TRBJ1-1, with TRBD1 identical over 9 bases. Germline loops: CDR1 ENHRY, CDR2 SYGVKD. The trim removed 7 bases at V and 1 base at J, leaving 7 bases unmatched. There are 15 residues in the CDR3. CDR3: CAITTTGGENTEAFF. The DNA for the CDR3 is TGTGCCATCACTACGACAGGGGGAGAGAACACTGAAGCTTTCTTT.

As DNA, the CDR3 is TGTGCCAGCAGTGTGGACAGGGGGATGGAGACCCAGTACTTC. It translates to CASSVDRGMETQYF. The gene calls are TRBV2 and TRBJ2-5, with 10 positions matching TRBD1. Trimming at V came to 4 bases and at J to 5 bases, leaving 4 bases not matched to a gene. CDR3 size: 14 residues. Germline CDR1 reads SNHLY; CDR2 reads FYNNEI. The complete variable domain, with remaining parts taken from reference TRBV2 and TRBJ2-5, reads EPEVTQTPSHQVTQMGQEVILRCVPISNHLYFYWYRQILGQKVEFLVSFYNNEISEKSEIFDDQFSVERPDGSNFTLKIRSTKLEDSAMYFCASSVDRGMETQYFGPGTRLLVL.

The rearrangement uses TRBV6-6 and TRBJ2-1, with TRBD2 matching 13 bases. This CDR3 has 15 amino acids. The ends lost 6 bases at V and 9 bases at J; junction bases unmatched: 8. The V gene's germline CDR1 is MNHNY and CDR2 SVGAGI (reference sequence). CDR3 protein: CASRGTSGEVGEQFF. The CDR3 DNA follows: TGTGCCAGCAGGGGGACTAGCGGGGAAGTGGGTGAGCAGTTCTTC.

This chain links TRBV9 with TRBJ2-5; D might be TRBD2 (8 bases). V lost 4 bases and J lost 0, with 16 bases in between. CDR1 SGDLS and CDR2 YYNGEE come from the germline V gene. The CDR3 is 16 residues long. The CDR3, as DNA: TGTGCCAGCAGCCGTAGCGGGGACAGATACCAAGAGACCCAGTACTTC. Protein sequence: CASSRSGDRYQETQYF.

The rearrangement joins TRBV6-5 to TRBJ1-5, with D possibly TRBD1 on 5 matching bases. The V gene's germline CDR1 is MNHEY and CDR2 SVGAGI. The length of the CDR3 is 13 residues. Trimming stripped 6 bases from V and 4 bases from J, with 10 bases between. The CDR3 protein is CASRKDTNQPQHF. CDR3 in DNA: TGTGCCAGCAGAAAGGACACGAATCAGCCCCAGCATTTT.

The CDR3 region has the DNA TGTGCCAGTAGTTCCGAGGGACAGGTAAACACTGAAGCTTTCTTT. As protein: CASSSEGQVNTEAFF. The chain joins TRBV19 to TRBJ1-1, with 8 bases lining up with TRBD1. CDR1 and CDR2 (germline): LNHDA, SQIVND (reference sequence). The CDR3 is 15 residues long. Trimming at V came to 5 bases and at J to 2 bases, leaving 7 bases not matched to a gene.

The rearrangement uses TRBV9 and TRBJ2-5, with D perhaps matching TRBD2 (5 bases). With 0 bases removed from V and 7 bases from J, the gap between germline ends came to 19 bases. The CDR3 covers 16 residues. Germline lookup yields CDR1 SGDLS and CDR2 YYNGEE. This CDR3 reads CASSVGKSGGRGTQYF. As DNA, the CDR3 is TGTGCCAGCAGCGTAGGGAAAAGTGGAGGCCGGGGGACCCAGTACTTC.

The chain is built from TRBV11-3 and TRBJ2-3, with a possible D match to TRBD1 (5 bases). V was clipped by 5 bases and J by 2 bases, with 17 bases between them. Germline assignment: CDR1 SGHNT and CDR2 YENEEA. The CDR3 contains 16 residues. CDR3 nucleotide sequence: TGTGCCAGCAGCCCCGGCCCCGACAGACCCACAGATACGCAGTATTTT. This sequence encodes CASSPGPDRPTDTQYF.

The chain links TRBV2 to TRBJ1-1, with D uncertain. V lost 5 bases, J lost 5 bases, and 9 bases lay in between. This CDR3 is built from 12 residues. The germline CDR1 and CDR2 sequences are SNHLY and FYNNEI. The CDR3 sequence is CASSSAETEAFF. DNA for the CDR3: TGTGCCAGCAGTTCGGCGGAGACTGAAGCTTTCTTT.

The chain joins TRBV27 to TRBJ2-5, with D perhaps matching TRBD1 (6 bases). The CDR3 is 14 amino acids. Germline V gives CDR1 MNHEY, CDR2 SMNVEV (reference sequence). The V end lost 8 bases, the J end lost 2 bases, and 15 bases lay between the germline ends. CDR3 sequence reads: CASPGHHKQETQYF. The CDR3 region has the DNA TGTGCCAGCCCGGGACACCATAAACAAGAGACCCAGTACTTC.

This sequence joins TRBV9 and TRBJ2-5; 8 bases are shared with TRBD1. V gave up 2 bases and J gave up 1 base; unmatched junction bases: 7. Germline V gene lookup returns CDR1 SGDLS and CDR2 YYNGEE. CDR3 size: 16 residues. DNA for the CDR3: TGTGCCAGCAGCGTGAGCCCCGGGACAGGCCAAGAGACCCAGTACTTC. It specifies CASSVSPGTGQETQYF.

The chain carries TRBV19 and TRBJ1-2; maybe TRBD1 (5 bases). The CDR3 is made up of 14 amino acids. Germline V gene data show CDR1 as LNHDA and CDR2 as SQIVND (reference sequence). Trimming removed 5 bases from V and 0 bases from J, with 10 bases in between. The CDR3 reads CASSRQQTNYGYTF. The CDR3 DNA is TGTGCCAGTAGTCGACAGCAAACTAACTATGGCTACACCTTC.

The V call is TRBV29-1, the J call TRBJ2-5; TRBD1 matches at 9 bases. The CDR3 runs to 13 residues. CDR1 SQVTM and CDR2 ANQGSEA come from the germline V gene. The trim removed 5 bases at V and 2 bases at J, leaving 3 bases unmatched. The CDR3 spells CSVLDRGQETQYF. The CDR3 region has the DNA TGCAGCGTTCTCGACAGGGGGCAAGAGACCCAGTACTTC.

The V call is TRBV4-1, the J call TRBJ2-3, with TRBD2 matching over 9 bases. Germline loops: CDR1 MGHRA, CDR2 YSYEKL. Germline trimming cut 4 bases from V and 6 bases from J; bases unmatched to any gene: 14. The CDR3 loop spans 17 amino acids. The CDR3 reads CASSPSGGRGGRDTQYF. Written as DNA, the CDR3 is TGCGCCAGCAGCCCCTCGGGAGGGCGGGGGGGCCGGGATACGCAGTATTTT.